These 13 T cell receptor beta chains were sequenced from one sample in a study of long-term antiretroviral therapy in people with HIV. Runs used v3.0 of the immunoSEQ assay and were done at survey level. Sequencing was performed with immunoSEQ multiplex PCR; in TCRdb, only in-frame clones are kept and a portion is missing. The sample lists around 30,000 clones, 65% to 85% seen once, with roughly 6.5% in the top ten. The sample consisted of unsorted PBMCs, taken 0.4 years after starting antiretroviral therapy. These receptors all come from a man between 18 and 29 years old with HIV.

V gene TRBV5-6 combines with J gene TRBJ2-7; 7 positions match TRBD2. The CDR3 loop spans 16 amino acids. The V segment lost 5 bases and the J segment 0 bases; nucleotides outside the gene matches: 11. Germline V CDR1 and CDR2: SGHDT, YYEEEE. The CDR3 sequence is CASSQKLAVSSYEQYF. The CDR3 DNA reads TGTGCCAGCAGTCAAAAGCTAGCGGTTAGCTCCTACGAGCAGTACTTC.

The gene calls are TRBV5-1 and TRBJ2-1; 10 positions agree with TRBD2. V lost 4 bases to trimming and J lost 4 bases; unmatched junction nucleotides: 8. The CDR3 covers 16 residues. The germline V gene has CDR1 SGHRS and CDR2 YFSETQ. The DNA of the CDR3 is TGCGCCAGCAGCCTACATCAGCGGGAGGGATACAATGAGCAGTTCTTC. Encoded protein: CASSLHQREGYNEQFF.

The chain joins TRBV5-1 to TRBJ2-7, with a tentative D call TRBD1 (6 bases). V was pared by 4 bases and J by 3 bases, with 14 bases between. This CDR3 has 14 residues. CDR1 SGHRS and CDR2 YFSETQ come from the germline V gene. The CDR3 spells CASSARQALYEQYF. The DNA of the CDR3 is TGCGCCAGCAGCGCAAGACAGGCCCTCTACGAGCAGTACTTC.

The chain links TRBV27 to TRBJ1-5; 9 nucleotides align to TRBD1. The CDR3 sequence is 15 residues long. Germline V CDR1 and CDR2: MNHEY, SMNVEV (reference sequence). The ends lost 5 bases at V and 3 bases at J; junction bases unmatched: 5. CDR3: CASSPGTGLNQPQHF. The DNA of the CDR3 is TGTGCCAGCAGTCCCGGGACAGGGCTCAATCAGCCCCAGCATTTT.

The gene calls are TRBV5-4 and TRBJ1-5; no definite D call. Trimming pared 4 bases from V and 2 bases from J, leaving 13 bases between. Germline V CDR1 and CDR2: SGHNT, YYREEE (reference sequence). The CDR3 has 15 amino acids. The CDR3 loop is CASSGSPWGNQPQHF. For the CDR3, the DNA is TGTGCCAGCAGCGGGAGCCCCTGGGGCAATCAGCCCCAGCATTTT.

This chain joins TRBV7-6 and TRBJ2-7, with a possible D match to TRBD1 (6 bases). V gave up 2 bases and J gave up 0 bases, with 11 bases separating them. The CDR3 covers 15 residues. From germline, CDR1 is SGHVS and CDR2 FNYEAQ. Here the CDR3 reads CASSLSGASSYEQYF. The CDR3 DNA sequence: TGTGCCAGCAGCTTATCAGGGGCGAGCTCCTACGAGCAGTACTTC. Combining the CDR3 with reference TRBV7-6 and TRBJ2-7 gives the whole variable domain GAGVSQSPRYKVTKRGQDVALRCDPISGHVSLYWYRQALGQGPEFLTYFNYEAQQDKSGLPNDRFSAERPEGSISTLTIQRTEQRDSAMYRCASSLSGASSYEQYFGPGTRLTVT.

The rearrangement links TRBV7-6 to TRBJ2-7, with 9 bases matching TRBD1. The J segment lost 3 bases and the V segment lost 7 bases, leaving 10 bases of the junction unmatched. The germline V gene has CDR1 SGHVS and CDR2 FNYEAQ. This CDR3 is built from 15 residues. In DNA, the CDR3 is TGTGCCAGCACGTCTGGGACAGGGATGTACTACGAGCAGTACTTC. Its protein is CASTSGTGMYYEQYF.

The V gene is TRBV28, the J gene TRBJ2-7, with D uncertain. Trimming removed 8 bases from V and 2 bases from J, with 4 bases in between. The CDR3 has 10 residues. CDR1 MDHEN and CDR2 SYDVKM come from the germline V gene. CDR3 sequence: CASGPYEQYF. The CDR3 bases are TGTGCCAGCGGACCCTACGAGCAGTACTTC.

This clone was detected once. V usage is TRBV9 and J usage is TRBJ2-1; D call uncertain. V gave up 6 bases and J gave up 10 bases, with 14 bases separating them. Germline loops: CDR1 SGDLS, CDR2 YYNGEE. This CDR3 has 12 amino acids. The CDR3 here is CASTLDEGEQFF. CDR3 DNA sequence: TGTGCCAGCACCCTTGACGAAGGGGAGCAGTTCTTC.

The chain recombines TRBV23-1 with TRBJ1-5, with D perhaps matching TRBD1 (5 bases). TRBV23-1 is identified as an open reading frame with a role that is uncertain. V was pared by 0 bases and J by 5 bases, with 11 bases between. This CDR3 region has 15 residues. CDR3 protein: CASSQSRQGHQPQHF. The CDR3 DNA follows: TGCGCCAGCAGTCAATCTAGGCAGGGCCATCAGCCCCAGCATTTT.

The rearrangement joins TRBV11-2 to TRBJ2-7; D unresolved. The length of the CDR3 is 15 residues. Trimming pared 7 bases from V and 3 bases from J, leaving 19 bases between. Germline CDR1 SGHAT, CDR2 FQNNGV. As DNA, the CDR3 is TGTGCCAGCACCCATTGGTTGGAATACAGCTACGAGCAGTACTTC. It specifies CASTHWLEYSYEQYF.

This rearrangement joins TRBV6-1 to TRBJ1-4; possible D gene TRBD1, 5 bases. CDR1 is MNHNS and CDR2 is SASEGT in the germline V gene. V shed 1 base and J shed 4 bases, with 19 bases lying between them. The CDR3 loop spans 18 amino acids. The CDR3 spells CASSEDQGPLKRNEKLFF. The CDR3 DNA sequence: TGTGCCAGCAGTGAAGATCAGGGCCCCCTTAAACGTAATGAAAAACTGTTTTTT.

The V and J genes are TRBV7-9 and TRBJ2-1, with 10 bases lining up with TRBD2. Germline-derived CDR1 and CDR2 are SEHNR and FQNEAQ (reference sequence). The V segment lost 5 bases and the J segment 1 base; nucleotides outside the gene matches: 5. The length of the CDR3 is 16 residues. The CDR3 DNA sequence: TGTGCCAGCAGCCCCCTAGCGGGAGAGTCCTACAATGAGCAGTTCTTC. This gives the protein CASSPLAGESYNEQFF.